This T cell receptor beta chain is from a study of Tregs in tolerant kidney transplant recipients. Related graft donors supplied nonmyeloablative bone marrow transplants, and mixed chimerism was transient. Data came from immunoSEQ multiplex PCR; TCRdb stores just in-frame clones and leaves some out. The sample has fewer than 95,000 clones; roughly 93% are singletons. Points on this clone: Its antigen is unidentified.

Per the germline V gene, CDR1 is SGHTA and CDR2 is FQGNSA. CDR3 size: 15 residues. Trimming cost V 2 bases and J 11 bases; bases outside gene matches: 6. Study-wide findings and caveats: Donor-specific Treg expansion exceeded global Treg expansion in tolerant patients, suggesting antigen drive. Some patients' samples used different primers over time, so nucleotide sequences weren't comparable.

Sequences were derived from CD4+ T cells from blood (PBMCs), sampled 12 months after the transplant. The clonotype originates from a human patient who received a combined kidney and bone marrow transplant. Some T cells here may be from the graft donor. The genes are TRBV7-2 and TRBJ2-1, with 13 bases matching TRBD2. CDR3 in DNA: TGTGCCAGCAGCTTAATGGTGACTAGCGGGGGGCAGCAGTTCTTC. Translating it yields CASSLMVTSGGQQFF. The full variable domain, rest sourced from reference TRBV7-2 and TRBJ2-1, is GAGVSQSPSNKVTEKGKDVELRCDPISGHTALYWYRQSLGQGLEFLIYFQGNSAPDKSGLPSDRFSAERTGGSVSTLTIQRTQQEDSAVYLCASSLMVTSGGQQFFGPGTRLTVL.